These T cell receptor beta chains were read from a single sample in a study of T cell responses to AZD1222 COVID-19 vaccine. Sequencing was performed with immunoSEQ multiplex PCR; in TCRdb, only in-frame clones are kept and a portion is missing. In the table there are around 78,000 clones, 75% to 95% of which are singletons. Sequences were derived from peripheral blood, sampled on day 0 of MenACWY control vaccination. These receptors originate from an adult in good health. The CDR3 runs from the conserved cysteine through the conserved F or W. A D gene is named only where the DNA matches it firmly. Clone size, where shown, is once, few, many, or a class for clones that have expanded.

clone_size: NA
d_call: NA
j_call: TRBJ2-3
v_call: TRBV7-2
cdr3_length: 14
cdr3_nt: TGTGCCAGCATAAGAACGCGCGGAGCTGATACGCAGTATTTT
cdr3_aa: CASIRTRGADTQYF

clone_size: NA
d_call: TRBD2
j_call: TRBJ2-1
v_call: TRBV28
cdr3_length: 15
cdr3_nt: TGTGCCAGCAGCACCGGGACTAGCGGGTACAATGAGCAGTTCTTC
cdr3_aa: CASSTGTSGYNEQFF

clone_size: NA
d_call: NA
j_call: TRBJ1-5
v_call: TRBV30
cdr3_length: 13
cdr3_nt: TGTGCCTGGAGTCCCCAGGGGAATCAGCCCCAGCATTTT
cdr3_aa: CAWSPQGNQPQHF

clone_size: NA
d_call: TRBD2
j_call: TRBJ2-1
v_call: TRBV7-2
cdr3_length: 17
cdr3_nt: TGTGCCAGCAGCTTAGTAGGGGCGGGAGCGAGTATCAATGAGCAGTTCTTC
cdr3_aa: CASSLVGAGASINEQFF

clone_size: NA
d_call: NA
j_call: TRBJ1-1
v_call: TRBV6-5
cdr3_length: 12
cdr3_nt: TGTGCCAGCAGTACAGGGACCACTGAAGCTTTCTTT
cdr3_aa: CASSTGTTEAFF

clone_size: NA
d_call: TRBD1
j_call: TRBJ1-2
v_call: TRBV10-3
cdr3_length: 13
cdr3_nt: TGTGCCATCAGCCTTGACAGGGGGGATGGCTACACCTTC
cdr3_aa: CAISLDRGDGYTF

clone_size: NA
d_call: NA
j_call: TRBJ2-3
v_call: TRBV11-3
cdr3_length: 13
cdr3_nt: TGTGCCAGCAGCTTAGAACAGGCAGATACGCAGTATTTT
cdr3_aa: CASSLEQADTQYF

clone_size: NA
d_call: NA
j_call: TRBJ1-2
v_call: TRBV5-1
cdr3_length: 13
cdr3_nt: TGCGCCAGCAGCTTGAGGACCTCCTCTGGCTACACCTTC
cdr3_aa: CASSLRTSSGYTF

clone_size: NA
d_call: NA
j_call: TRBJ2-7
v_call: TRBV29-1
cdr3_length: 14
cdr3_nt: TGCAGCGTTGAAGAGGGGGCCAATTCCTACGAGCAGTACTTC
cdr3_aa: CSVEEGANSYEQYF

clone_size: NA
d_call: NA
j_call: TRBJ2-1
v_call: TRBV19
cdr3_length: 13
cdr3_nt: TGTGCCAGTAGTATGGAGTATTACAATGAGCAGTTCTTC
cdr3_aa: CASSMEYYNEQFF

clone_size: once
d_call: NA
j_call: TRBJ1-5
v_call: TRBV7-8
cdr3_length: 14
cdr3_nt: TGTGCCAGCAGCTTAATTCAAAGCAATCAGCCCCAGCATTTT
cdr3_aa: CASSLIQSNQPQHF

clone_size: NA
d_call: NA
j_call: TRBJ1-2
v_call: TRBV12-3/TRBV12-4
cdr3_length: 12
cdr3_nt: TGTGCCAGCAGTCCGTTAAACTATGGCTACACCTTC
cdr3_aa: CASSPLNYGYTF

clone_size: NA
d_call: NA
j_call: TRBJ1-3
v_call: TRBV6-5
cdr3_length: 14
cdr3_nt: TGTGCCAGCAGTCAACAGGGCTCTGGAAACACCATATATTTT
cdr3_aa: CASSQQGSGNTIYF

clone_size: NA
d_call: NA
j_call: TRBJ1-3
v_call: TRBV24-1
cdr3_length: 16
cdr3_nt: TGTGCCACCAGTGATTTGACGGGAATAATGAAAAACACCATATATTTT
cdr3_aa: CATSDLTGIMKNTIYF

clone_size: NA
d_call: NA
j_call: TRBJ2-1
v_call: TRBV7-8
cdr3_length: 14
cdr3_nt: TGTGCCAGCAGCTTATGGGGTGAGAGCAATGAGCAGTTCTTC
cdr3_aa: CASSLWGESNEQFF

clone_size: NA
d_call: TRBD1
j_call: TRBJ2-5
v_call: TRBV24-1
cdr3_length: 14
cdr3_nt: TGTGCCACCAGTGAGTCGGACAGGGGTGAGACCCAGTACTTC
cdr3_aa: CATSESDRGETQYF

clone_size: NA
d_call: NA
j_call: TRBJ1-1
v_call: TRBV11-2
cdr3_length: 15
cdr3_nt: TGTGCCAGCAGCTCATTACAGGGCCCGGGCGGATGGGCTTTCTTT
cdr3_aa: CASSSLQGPGGWAFF

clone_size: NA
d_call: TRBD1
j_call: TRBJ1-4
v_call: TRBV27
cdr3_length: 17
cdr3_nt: TGTGCCAGCAGACCCAGACAGGGGCGTCGAGATGGTGAAAAACTGTTTTTT
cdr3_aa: CASRPRQGRRDGEKLFF

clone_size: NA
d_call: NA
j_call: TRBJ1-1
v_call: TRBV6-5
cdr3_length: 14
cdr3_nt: TGTGCCAGCAGCTTCGGTCCGTCGAACACTGAAGCTTTCTTT
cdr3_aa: CASSFGPSNTEAFF

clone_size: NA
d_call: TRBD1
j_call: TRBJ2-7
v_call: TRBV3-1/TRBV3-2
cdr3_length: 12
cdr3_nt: TGTGCCAGCAGCGTCCTCAGGGGGGAGCAGTACTTC
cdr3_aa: CASSVLRGEQYF

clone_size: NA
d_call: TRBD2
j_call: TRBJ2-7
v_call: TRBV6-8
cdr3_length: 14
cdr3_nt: TGTGCCGGGTCTAGCGGGAGCCCCCTTCACGAGCAGTACTTC
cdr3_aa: CAGSSGSPLHEQYF

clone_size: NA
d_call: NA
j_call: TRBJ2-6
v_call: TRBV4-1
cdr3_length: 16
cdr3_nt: TGCGCCAGCACCCATCCCGGTGGGTCTGGGGCCAACGTCCTGACTTTC
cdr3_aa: CASTHPGGSGANVLTF

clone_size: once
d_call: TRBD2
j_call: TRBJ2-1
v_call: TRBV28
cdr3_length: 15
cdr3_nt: TGTGCCAGCAGTTGGGGCGGGAGGGCCTACAATGAGCAGTTCTTC
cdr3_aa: CASSWGGRAYNEQFF

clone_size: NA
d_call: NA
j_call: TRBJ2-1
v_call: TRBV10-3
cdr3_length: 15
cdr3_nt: TGTGCCATCAACCCCGACCGGAGCTCCTACAATGAGCAGTTCTTC
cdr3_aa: CAINPDRSSYNEQFF

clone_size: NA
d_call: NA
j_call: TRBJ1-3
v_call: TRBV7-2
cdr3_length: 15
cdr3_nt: TGTGCCAGCAGCCGTAAAGGGAACGTAGGGGACACCATATATTTT
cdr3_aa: CASSRKGNVGDTIYF

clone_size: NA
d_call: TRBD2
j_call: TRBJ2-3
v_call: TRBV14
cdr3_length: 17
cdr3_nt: TGTGCCAGCAGCCAAGCACGACTAGCGGGGTACACAGATACGCAGTATTTT
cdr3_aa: CASSQARLAGYTDTQYF

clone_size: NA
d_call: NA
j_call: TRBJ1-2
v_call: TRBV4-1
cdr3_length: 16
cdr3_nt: TGCGCCAGCAGCCAAGATGGCCGGGCTCGAGGCTATGGCTACACCTTC
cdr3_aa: CASSQDGRARGYGYTF

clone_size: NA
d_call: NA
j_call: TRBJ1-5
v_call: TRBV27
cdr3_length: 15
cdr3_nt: TGTGCCAGCAGTTTACTAGGATATAGCAATCAGCCCCAGCATTTT
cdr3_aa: CASSLLGYSNQPQHF

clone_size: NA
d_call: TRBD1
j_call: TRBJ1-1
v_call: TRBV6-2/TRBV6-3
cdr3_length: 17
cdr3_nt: TGTGCCAGCAGTTACCCCCGACAGGGTGGGGGGAACACTGAAGCTTTCTTT
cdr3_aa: CASSYPRQGGGNTEAFF

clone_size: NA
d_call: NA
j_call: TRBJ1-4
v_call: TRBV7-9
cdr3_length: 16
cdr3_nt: TGTGCCAGCAGCCCCCCCGGGGCCGAGAAGAATGAAAAACTGTTTTTT
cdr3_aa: CASSPPGAEKNEKLFF

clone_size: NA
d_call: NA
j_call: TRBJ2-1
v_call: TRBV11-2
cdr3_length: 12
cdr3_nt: TGTGCCAGCAGACAAACTTTGCATGAGCAGTTCTTC
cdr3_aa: CASRQTLHEQFF

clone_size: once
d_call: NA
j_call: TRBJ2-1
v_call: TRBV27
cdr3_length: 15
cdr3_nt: TGTGCCAGCACCCCCGGGACGCCCTCAGCCAACGAGCAGTTCTTC
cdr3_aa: CASTPGTPSANEQFF

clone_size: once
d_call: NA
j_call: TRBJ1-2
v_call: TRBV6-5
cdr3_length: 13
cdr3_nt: TGTGCCAGCACGGGTTTGGGAGGCTATGGCTACACCTTC
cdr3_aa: CASTGLGGYGYTF

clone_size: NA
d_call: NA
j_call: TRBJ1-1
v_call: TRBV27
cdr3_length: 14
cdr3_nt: TGTGCCACCCTCCCAGGGATTGGGTACACTGAAGCTTTCTTT
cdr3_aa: CATLPGIGYTEAFF

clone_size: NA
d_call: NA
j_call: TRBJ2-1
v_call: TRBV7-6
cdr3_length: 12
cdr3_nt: TGTGCCAGCAGCTTAGGGCAGGATGAGCAGTTCTTC
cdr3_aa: CASSLGQDEQFF

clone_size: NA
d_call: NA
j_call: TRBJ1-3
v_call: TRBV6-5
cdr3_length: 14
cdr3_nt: TGTGCCAGCGCGGGGGGGAACTCTGGAAACACCATATATTTT
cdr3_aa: CASAGGNSGNTIYF

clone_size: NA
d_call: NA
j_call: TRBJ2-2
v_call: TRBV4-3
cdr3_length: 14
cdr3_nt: TGCGCCAGCAGCCAAGTAGGGGGGACCGGGGAGCTGTTTTTT
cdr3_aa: CASSQVGGTGELFF

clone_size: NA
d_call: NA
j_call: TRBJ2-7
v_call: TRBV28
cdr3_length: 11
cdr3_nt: TGTGCCAGCAGCCGACTATACGAGCAGTACTTC
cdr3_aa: CASSRLYEQYF

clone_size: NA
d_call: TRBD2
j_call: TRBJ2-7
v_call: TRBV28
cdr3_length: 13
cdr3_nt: TGTGCCAGCAGACCGGGACTAGCATACGAGCAGTACTTC
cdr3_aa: CASRPGLAYEQYF

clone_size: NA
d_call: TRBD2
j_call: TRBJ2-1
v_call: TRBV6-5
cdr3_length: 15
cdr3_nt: TGTGCCAGCAGTTATGGACTAGCGGGAGGAGATGAGCAGTTCTTC
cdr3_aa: CASSYGLAGGDEQFF

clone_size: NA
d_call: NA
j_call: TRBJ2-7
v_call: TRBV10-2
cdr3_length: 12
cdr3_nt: TGCGCCAGCAGAGGAGCGAACTACGAGCAGTACTTC
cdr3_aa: CASRGANYEQYF

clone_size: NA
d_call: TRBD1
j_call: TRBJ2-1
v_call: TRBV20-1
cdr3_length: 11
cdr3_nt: TGCAGCACCGACAGGGGAAATGAGCAGTTCTTC
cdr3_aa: CSTDRGNEQFF

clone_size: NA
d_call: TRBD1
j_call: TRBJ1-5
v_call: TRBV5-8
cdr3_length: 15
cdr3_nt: TGTGCCAGCACCGGACAGGGGCCCTCGCGTCAGCCCCAGCATTTT
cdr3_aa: CASTGQGPSRQPQHF

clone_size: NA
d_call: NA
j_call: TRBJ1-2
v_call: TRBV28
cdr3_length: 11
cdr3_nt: TGTGCCAGCGGTATGATGTATGGCTACACCTTC
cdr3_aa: CASGMMYGYTF

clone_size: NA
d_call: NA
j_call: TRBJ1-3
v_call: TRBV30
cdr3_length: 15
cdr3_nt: TGTGCCTGGAGTGATTGGGGGAGCTCTGGAAACACCATATATTTT
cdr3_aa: CAWSDWGSSGNTIYF

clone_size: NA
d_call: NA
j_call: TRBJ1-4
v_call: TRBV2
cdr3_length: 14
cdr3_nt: TGTGCCAGCAGTGCCCAAGACTGGAGGGAAAAACTGTTTTTT
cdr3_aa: CASSAQDWREKLFF

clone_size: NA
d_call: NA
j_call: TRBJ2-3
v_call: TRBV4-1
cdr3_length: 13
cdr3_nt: TGCGCCAGCAGCGTGGAGGCGGCAGATACGCAGTATTTT
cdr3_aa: CASSVEAADTQYF

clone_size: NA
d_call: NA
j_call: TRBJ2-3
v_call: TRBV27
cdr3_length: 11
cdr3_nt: TGTGCCAGCAGTTTAGCGGATACGCAGTATTTT
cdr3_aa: CASSLADTQYF

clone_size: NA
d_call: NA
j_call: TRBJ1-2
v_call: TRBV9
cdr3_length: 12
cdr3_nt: TGTGCCAGCAGAGGACAGTCTTGGGGCTACACCTTC
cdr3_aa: CASRGQSWGYTF

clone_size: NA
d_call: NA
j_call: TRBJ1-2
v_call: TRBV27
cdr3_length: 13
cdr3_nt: TGTGCCAGCAGTTTGGGGCGTAACTATGGCTACACCTTC
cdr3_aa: CASSLGRNYGYTF

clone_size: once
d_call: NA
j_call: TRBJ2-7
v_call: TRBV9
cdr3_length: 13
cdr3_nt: TGTGCCAGCGGGGACTCGGCGTTCGGGGAGCAGTACTTC
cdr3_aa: CASGDSAFGEQYF

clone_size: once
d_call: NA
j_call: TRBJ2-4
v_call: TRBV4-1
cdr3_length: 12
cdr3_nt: TGCGCCAGCAGCCAAGGAACCGGGAACCAGTACTTC
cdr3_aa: CASSQGTGNQYF

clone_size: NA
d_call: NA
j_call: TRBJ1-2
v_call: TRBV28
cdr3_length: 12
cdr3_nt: TGTGCCAGCAGTTTGATCGTGGGCGGCTACACCTTC
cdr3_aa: CASSLIVGGYTF

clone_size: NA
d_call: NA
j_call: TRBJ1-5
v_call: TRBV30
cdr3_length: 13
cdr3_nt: TGTGCCTGGAGTGTACGCGCCAATCAGCCCCAGCATTTT
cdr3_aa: CAWSVRANQPQHF

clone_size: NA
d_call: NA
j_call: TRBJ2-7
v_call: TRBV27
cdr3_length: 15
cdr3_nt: TGTGCCAGCAGTTTATTTGGGGTAGGCTCCTACGAGCAGTACTTC
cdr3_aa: CASSLFGVGSYEQYF

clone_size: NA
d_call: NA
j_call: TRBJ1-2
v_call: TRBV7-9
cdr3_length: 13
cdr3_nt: TGTGCCAGCAGCTTAGCCGAGGGAAGAGGCTACACCTTC
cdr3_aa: CASSLAEGRGYTF

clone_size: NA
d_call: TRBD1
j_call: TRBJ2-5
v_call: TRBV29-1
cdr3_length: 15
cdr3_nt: TGCAGCGCTGAACTGGACAGGGGGCGTAGCGAGACCCAGTACTTC
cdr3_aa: CSAELDRGRSETQYF